The next 17 T cell receptor beta chains were all read from a single sample in a study of spatial heterogeneity in lung cancer. Study-wide findings and caveats: Higher tumor mutation counts went along with higher counts of expanded intratumoral alpha and beta TCRs.

No antigen has been identified for these receptors. TCRdb reprocessed the 5' RACE reads with MiXCR, giving one entry per CDR3 protein. The sample consists of some 14,000 distinct CDR3 sequences, less than 4.5% of them appearing once. Stated time point: sample taken at primary tumor resection. Sequencing used lung tumor tissue, obtained at surgery. These receptors all come from a male donor with early-stage non-small cell lung cancer.

With respect to this clonotype: A much larger clone lies one base from this, so it may be a read error. The chain employs TRBV5-1 and TRBJ2-7; D perhaps matches TRBD1 (6 bases). With 3 bases removed from V and 4 bases from J, the gap between germline ends came to 17 bases. The CDR3 is 15 residues long. The germline gives CDR1 SGHRS, CDR2 YFSETQ. In DNA form, the CDR3 reads TGCGCCAGCAGCTGGGGCGGAAGGGGGTGGTACGAGCAGTACTTC. It codes for CASSWGGRGWYEQYF.

This clonotype has more than one count but fewer than ten. At one of its ends the junction is not consistent with the germline gene, which may arise from a read error. CDR3: CAISAAGKERGDTF. The CDR3 nucleotides read TGTGCCATCAGTGCGGCGGGGAAGGAGCGTGGCGACACCTTC. The chain employs TRBV10-3 and TRBJ1-2; no clear D. The CDR3 length is 14 residues. Germline V lookup: CDR1 ENHRY, CDR2 SYGVKD.

This clonotype came up many times. V gene TRBV12-3 or TRBV12-4 combines with J gene TRBJ1-5; 9 bases are shared with TRBD1. V lost 6 bases and J lost 3; bases outside the gene matches: 3. This CDR3 comprises 14 residues. The CDR3, as DNA: TGTGCCAGCAGGGGACAGGGCCTCAATCAGCCCCAGCATTTT. Its protein product is CASRGQGLNQPQHF.

This clonotype came up a few times. The genes are TRBV7-3 and TRBJ2-7; 8 bases agree with TRBD1. The CDR3 consists of 15 residues. Per germline, CDR1 SGHTA and CDR2 FQGTGA. The junction had 9 bases not matched to a gene; V was cut back by 3 bases and J by 5 bases. The CDR3 loop reads CASSFQPGGRNEQYF. CDR3 nucleotides: TGTGCCAGCAGCTTCCAACCAGGGGGCCGAAACGAGCAGTACTTC.

This clonotype qualifies as large (0.1 to 1%). The chain couples TRBV6-2 or TRBV6-3 to TRBJ2-1, with D unclear. The CDR3 sequence is 14 residues long. Germline loops: CDR1 MNHEY, CDR2 SVGEGT. V gave up 4 bases and J gave up 1 base, with 8 bases separating them. The CDR3 loop reads CASSSLPSYNEQFF. CDR3 nucleotides: TGTGCCAGCAGTTCCCTACCTTCCTACAATGAGCAGTTCTTC.

The sample holds many counts of this clonotype. This rearrangement joins TRBV11-3 to TRBJ2-3; D gene uncertain. The germline CDR1 and CDR2 sequences are SGHNT and YENEEA. This CDR3 has 14 residues. Trimming removed 5 bases from V and 8 bases from J, with 17 bases in between. The CDR3, as DNA: TGTGCCAGCAGCCCCGCGAGGTCCACGGGTACGCAGTATTTT. It yields the protein CASSPARSTGTQYF.

Within the sample, this clonotype is medium-sized (0.01 to 0.1%). The chain combines TRBV11-1 with TRBJ1-2; no clear D. There are 12 residues in the CDR3. Germline CDR1 and CDR2: SGHAT and FQDESV (reference sequence). V dropped 4 bases and J dropped 4 bases, with 7 bases sitting between them. CDR3 region: CASSSETYGYTF. CDR3 DNA sequence: TGTGCCAGCAGCTCGGAGACCTATGGCTACACCTTC.

The sample holds a few counts of this clonotype. This sequence joins TRBV19 and TRBJ1-1; unclear D gene. V was pared by 4 bases and J by 2 bases, with 5 bases between. Germline V CDR1 and CDR2: LNHDA, SQIVND (reference sequence). The CDR3 is 12 residues long. CDR3 nucleotides: TGTGCCAGTAGTAGACGTAACACTGAAGCTTTCTTT. It encodes CASSRRNTEAFF.

This clonotype has more than one count but fewer than ten. This rearrangement joins TRBV5-1 to TRBJ1-4; D gene ambiguous. The V gene's germline CDR1 is SGHRS and CDR2 YFSETQ. There are 14 residues in the CDR3. V was pared by 4 bases and J by 8 bases, with 15 bases between. The CDR3 here is CASSPGVLWEKLFF. The CDR3 DNA is TGCGCCAGCAGCCCGGGAGTTCTTTGGGAAAAACTGTTTTTT.

This clonotype was recorded at least ten times. The chain recombines TRBV6-1 with TRBJ1-5; perhaps TRBD1 as D (5 bases). CDR3 length: 13 amino acids. Between the trimmed V and J ends, which lost 8 bases and 1 base, there was a span of 9 bases. The V gene's germline CDR1 is MNHNS and CDR2 SASEGT. The CDR3 here is CASSRDSNQPQHF. The CDR3 DNA sequence: TGTGCCAGCTCCCGGGACAGCAATCAGCCCCAGCATTTT.

This clonotype appeared a few times. The V and J genes are TRBV7-6 and TRBJ2-5; D gene ambiguous. This CDR3 has 15 amino acids. From germline, CDR1 is SGHVS and CDR2 FNYEAQ. The V gene lost 0 bases and the J gene lost 1 base, with 9 bases spanning the gap. The CDR3 loop reads CASSLAIGCQETQYF. The CDR3 DNA reads TGTGCCAGCAGCTTAGCGATCGGTTGCCAAGAGACCCAGTACTTC.

This clonotype is medium-sized in the sample. This rearrangement joins TRBV6-5 to TRBJ1-5; TRBD1 agrees at 8 bases. After removal of 5 bases from V and 5 bases from J, the junction contained 5 bases not matched to a gene. The length of the CDR3 is 14 residues. From germline, CDR1 is MNHEY and CDR2 SVGAGI. The CDR3 nucleotides are TGTGCCAGCAGTCAGGGGGCAAGCTATCAGCCCCAGCATTTT. It is translated as CASSQGASYQPQHF.

Concerning this clonotype: This may arise from a read error, as a much more abundant clone is one base away. CDR3 nucleotides: TGTGCCAGCAATCAGGGAATAAACACAGATACGCAGTATTTT. This gives the protein CASNQGINTDTQYF. The chain joins TRBV6-2 or TRBV6-3 to TRBJ2-3; D is possibly TRBD1 (5 bases). The CDR3 is 14 residues long. Germline V gene sequence: CDR1 MNHEY, CDR2 SVGEGT. Trimming took off 7 bases at V and 2 bases at J, with 13 bases between the two ends.

This clonotype has at least ten counts. The chain couples TRBV7-2 to TRBJ2-7, with D possibly matching TRBD2 (5 bases). Germline V gene lookup returns CDR1 SGHTA and CDR2 FQGNSA. Deletions cut 2 bases from V and 0 bases from J, with 11 bases between. The CDR3 has 15 residues. The CDR3 nucleotides read TGTGCCAGCAGCTTACGGGGAGAAGGCTCCTACGAGCAGTACTTC. This sequence encodes CASSLRGEGSYEQYF.

The sample holds many counts of this clonotype. This chain links TRBV6-2 or TRBV6-3 with TRBJ2-5, with D perhaps TRBD1 (5 bases). Germline V gene data show CDR1 as MNHEY and CDR2 as SVGEGT. The CDR3 has 15 amino acids. With 5 bases removed from V and 1 base from J, the gap between germline ends came to 14 bases. CDR3 sequence reads: CASSRHRTVQETQYF. The CDR3 DNA follows: TGTGCCAGCAGTCGCCACAGGACGGTCCAAGAGACCCAGTACTTC.

The chain joins TRBV5-4 to TRBJ2-2; D remains unclear. This CDR3 comprises 15 residues. V was cut by 0 bases and J by 6 bases, with 12 bases left in between. In germline, CDR1 is SGHNT, CDR2 YYREEE (reference sequence). In DNA, the CDR3 is TGTGCCAGCAGCTTGGCACTGGGTTCCGCCGGGGAGCTGTTTTTT. Translated: CASSLALGSAGELFF.

For this clonotype: One base away lies a much larger clone, so this may be a sequencing read error. V gene TRBV7-2 combines with J gene TRBJ2-7; no definite D call. This CDR3 is 12 amino acids long. From germline, CDR1 is SGHTA and CDR2 FQGNSA. Written as DNA, the CDR3 is TGTGCCAACAGCTCCTCGGACGGCGAGCAGTACTTC. Amino acids: CANSSSDGEQYF.